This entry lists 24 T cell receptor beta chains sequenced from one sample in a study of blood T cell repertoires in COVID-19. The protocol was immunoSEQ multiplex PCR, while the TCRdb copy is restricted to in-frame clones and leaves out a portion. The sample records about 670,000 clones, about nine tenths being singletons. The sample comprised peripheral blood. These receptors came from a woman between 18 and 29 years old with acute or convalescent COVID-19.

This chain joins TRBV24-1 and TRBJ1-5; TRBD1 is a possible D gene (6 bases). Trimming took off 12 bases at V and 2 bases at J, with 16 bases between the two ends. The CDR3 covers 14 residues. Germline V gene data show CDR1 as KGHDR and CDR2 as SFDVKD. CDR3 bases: TGTGCCGCCCAACAGGGAATGGGCAATCAGCCCCAGCATTTT. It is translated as CAAQQGMGNQPQHF.

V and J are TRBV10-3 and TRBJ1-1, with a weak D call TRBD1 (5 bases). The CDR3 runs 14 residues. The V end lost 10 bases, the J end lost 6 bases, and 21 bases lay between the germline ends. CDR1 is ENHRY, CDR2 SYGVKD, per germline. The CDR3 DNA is TGTGCCACCGGAGGGGCGGGGGGAAGGGCTGAAGCTTTCTTT. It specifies CATGGAGGRAEAFF.

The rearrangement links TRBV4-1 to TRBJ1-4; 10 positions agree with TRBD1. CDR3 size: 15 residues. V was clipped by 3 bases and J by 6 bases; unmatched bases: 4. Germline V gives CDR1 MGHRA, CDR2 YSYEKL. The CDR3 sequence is CASSHAGTGDEKLFF. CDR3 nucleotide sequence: TGCGCCAGCAGCCATGCCGGGACAGGGGATGAAAAACTGTTTTTT.

The CDR3 DNA is TGCAGCGTTCCACAGCTTATGAACACTGAAGCTTTCTTT. Its translation: CSVPQLMNTEAFF. The chain couples TRBV29-1 to TRBJ1-1; no clear D gene. The CDR3 is 13 residues long. CDR1 and CDR2 from the germline V gene are SQVTM and ANQGSEA. The ends were cut back, 5 bases at V and 0 bases at J, with 10 bases in the middle.

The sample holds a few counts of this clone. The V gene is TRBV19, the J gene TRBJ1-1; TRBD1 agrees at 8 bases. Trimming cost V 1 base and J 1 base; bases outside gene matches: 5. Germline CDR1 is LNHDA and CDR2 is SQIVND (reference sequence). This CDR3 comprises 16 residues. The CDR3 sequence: CASSIGRDRRNTEAFF. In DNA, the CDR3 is TGTGCCAGTAGTATAGGGCGGGACAGGAGGAACACTGAAGCTTTCTTT. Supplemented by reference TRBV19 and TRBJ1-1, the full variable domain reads DGGITQSPKYLFRKEGQNVTLSCEQNLNHDAMYWYRQDPGQGLRLIYYSQIVNDFQKGDIAEGYSVSREKKESFPLTVTSAQKNPTAFYLCASSIGRDRRNTEAFFGQGTRLTVV.

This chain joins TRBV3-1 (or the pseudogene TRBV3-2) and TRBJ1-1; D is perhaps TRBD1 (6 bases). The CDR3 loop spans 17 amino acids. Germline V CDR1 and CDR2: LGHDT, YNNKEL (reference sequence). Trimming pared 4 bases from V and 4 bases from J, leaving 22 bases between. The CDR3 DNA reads TGTGCCAGCAGCCCGGACCGGACAGACCCGTGGGTCACTGAAGCTTTCTTT. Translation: CASSPDRTDPWVTEAFF.

CDR3 coding DNA: TGTGCCACAAAGGGACAGGGCTACACTGAAGCTTTCTTT. Translated: CATKGQGYTEAFF. The chain is built from TRBV2 and TRBJ1-1; 9 nucleotides match TRBD1. This CDR3 contains 13 residues. CDR1 is SNHLY and CDR2 is FYNNEI in the germline V gene. Trimming at V came to 10 bases and at J to 3 bases, leaving 6 bases not matched to a gene. The variable domain in full, completed from reference TRBV2 and TRBJ1-1, reads EPEVTQTPSHQVTQMGQEVILRCVPISNHLYFYWYRQILGQKVEFLVSFYNNEISEKSEIFDDQFSVERPDGSNFTLKIRSTKLEDSAMYFCATKGQGYTEAFFGQGTRLTVV.

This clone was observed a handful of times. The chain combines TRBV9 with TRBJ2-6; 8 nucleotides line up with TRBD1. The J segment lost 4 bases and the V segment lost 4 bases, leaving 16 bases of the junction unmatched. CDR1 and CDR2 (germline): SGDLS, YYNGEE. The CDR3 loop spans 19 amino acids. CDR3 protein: CASSFEGGQGLSGANVLTF. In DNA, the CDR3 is TGTGCCAGCAGCTTCGAGGGTGGACAGGGATTATCAGGGGCCAACGTCCTGACTTTC.

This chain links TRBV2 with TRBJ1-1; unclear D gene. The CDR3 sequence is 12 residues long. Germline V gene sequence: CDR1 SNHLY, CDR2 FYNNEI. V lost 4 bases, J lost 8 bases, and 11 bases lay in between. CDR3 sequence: CASSVEQLEAFF. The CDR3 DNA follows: TGTGCCAGCAGTGTCGAACAGCTCGAAGCTTTCTTT.

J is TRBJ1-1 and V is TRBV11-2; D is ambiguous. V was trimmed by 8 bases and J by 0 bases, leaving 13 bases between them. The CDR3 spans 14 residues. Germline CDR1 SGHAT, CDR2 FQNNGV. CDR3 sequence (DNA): TGTGCCAGCCGCCCCTATGATGTGAACACTGAAGCTTTCTTT. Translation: CASRPYDVNTEAFF.

The chain's CDR3 is CASSPTDRIDYGYTF. The DNA for the CDR3 is TGTGCCAGCAGCCCCACTGACAGGATTGACTATGGCTACACCTTC. The gene calls are TRBV6-5 and TRBJ1-2; D perhaps matches TRBD1 (6 bases). Germline V gives CDR1 MNHEY, CDR2 SVGAGI. V lost 6 bases to trimming and J lost 3 bases, with 17 bases between them. This CDR3 is built from 15 residues.

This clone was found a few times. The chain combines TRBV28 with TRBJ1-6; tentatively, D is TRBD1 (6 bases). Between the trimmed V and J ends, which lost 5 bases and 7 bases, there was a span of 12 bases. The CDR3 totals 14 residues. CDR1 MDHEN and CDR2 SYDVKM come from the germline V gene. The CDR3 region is CASSKGGGNSPLHF. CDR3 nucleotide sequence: TGTGCCAGCAGTAAAGGGGGGGGGAATTCACCCCTCCACTTT.

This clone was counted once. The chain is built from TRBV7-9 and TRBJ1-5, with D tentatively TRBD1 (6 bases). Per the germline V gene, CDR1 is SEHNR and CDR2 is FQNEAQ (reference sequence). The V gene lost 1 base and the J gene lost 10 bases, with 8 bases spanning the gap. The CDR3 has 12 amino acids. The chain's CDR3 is CASSLVGGPQHF. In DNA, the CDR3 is TGTGCCAGCAGCTTAGTAGGGGGACCCCAGCATTTT.

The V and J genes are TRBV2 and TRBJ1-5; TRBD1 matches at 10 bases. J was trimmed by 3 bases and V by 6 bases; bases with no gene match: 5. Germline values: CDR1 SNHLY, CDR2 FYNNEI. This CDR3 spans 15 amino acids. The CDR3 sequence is CASREDRGYNQPQHF. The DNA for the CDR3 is TGTGCCAGCAGAGAGGACAGGGGGTACAATCAGCCCCAGCATTTT.

CDR3 in DNA: TGCGCCAGCAGCCCGCGCTTAGAATACTACGAGCAGTACTTC. Translating gives CASSPRLEYYEQYF. The V and J genes are TRBV4-3 and TRBJ2-7; D ambiguous. CDR3 size: 14 residues. Germline V CDR1 and CDR2: LGHNA, YSLEER. V was shortened by 4 bases and J by 3 bases, with 13 bases between the two germline ends.

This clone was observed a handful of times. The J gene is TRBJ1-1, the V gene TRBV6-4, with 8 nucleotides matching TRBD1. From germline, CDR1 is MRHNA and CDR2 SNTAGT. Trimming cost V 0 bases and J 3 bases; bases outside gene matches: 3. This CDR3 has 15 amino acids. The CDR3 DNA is TGTGCCAGCAGTGACTCACCGACAGGGGACACTGAAGCTTTCTTT. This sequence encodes CASSDSPTGDTEAFF.

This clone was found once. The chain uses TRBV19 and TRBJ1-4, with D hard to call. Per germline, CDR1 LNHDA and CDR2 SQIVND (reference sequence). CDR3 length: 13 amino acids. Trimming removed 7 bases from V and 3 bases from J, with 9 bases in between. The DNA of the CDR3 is TGTGCCAGTAAGAGGGCCTCTAATGAAAAACTGTTTTTT. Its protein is CASKRASNEKLFF. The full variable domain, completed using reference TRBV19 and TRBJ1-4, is DGGITQSPKYLFRKEGQNVTLSCEQNLNHDAMYWYRQDPGQGLRLIYYSQIVNDFQKGDIAEGYSVSREKKESFPLTVTSAQKNPTAFYLCASKRASNEKLFFGSGTQLSVL.

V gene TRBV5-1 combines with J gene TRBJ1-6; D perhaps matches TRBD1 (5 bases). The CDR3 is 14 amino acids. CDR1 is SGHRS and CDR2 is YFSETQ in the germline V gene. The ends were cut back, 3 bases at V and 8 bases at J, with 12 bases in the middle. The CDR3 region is CASSSAGDYSPLHF. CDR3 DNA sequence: TGCGCCAGCAGCTCGGCGGGGGATTATTCACCCCTCCACTTT. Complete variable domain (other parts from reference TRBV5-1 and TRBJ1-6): KAGVTQTPRYLIKTRGQQVTLSCSPISGHRSVSWYQQTPGQGLQFLFEYFSETQRNKGNFPGRFSGRQFSNSRSEMNVSTLELGDSALYLCASSSAGDYSPLHFGNGTRLTVT.

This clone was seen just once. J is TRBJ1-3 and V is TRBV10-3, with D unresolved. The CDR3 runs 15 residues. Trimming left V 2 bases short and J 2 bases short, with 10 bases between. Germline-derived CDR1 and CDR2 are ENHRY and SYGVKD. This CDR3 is CAISESGGPGNTIYF. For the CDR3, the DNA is TGTGCCATCAGTGAGAGTGGTGGCCCTGGAAACACCATATATTTT.

The CDR3 DNA reads TGTGCTAGTGGTTTGGAACAGGGGACCCGCAAAGGCTACACCTTC. This translates into CASGLEQGTRKGYTF. J is TRBJ1-2 and V is TRBV12-5, with 7 positions matching TRBD1. Per the germline V gene, CDR1 is LGHNT and CDR2 is FRNRAP. Trimming removed 1 base from V and 8 bases from J; junction bases left unmatched: 10. The CDR3 totals 15 residues.

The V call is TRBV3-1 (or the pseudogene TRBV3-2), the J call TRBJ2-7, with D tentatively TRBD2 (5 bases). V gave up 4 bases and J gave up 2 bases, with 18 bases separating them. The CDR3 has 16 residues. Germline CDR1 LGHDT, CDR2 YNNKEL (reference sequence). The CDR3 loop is CASSPSRIGETYEQYF. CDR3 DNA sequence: TGTGCCAGCAGCCCTTCCAGGATCGGGGAAACCTACGAGCAGTACTTC.

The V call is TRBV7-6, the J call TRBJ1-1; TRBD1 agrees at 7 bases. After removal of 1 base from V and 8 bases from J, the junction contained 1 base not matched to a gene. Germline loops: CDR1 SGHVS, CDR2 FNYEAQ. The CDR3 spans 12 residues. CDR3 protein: CASSLVGQEAFF. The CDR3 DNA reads TGTGCCAGCAGCTTAGTGGGACAGGAAGCTTTCTTT.

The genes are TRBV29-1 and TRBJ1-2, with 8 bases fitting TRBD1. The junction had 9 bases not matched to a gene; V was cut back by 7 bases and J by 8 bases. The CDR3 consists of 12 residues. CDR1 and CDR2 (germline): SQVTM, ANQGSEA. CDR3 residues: CSATGAFDGYTF. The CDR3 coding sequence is TGCAGCGCGACAGGGGCTTTCGACGGCTACACCTTC.

The CDR3 region has the DNA TGCAGCGTTCGACAGGGCTCCCTCTACGAGCAGTACTTC. This encodes CSVRQGSLYEQYF. This chain links TRBV29-1 with TRBJ2-7, with 7 positions matching TRBD1. This CDR3 is built from 13 residues. Looked up from germline, CDR1 is SQVTM and CDR2 is ANQGSEA. Germline trimming cut 5 bases from V and 3 bases from J; bases unmatched to any gene: 7.